There are a few counts of the clone carrying this TCR beta chain. Using immunoSEQ multiplex PCR, the repertoire was profiled, and TCRdb retains in-frame clones only, with some absent. Among roughly 120,000 clones, roughly 90% were seen once, and the ten largest hold approximately 4.2%. Germline CDR1 GTSNPN, CDR2 SVGIG (reference sequence). V was pared by 1 base and J by 7 bases, with 14 bases between. This CDR3 contains 15 residues. The data were obtained in a study of T cell responses to AZD1222 COVID-19 vaccine. The sample consisted of peripheral blood, taken on day 0 of AZD1222 vaccination. This receptor was obtained from an adult in good health. This rearrangement joins TRBV30 to TRBJ1-6; D might be TRBD1 (5 bases). The CDR3 loop reads CAWSGGVGNNSPLHF. DNA of the CDR3: TGTGCCTGGAGTGGGGGGGTAGGGAACAATTCACCCCTCCACTTT.